The 31 T cell receptor beta chains reported below all come from one sample, sequenced in a study of blood T cell repertoires in COVID-19. Data came from immunoSEQ multiplex PCR; TCRdb stores just in-frame clones and leaves some out. This sample has some 100,000 clones; 90% to 95% occur once, and the top ten carry about 1%. The source material was peripheral blood. Receptors originate from a man aged 55 to 70 with acute or convalescent COVID-19.

The CDR3 sequence: CASSLDRETGANVLTF. DNA of the CDR3: TGTGCCAGCAGCTTGGACAGGGAGACTGGGGCCAACGTCCTGACTTTC. The V gene is TRBV5-8, the J gene TRBJ2-6, with D perhaps TRBD1 (6 bases). The germline V gene encodes CDR1 SGHTS and CDR2 YDEGEE. The CDR3 runs to 16 residues. V gave up 0 bases and J gave up 2 bases, with 9 bases separating them.

This clone showed up just once. The chain links TRBV7-3 to TRBJ2-1, with TRBD1 matching over 8 bases. The CDR3 contains 13 residues. V dropped 2 bases and J dropped 10; count of bases not matched to a gene: 4. The germline gives CDR1 SGHTA, CDR2 FQGTGA. The CDR3 DNA follows: TGTGCCAGCAGCTTAGGACGGGACAGGGAGCAGTTCTTC. This gives the protein CASSLGRDREQFF.

The chain carries TRBV11-2 and TRBJ2-3, with 12 bases aligning to TRBD2. The CDR3 has 16 residues. The trim removed 5 bases at V and 4 bases at J, leaving 7 bases unmatched. The germline V gene encodes CDR1 SGHAT and CDR2 FQNNGV. The DNA for the CDR3 is TGTGCCAGCAGCGATAGGGGACTAGCGGGCGCAGATACGCAGTATTTT. Its translation: CASSDRGLAGADTQYF.

The chain combines TRBV9 with TRBJ2-1; D is unclear. V was clipped by 4 bases and J by 8 bases, with 19 bases between them. Looked up from germline, CDR1 is SGDLS and CDR2 is YYNGEE. The length of the CDR3 is 15 residues. This CDR3 is CASSPTRLATDEQFF. As DNA, the CDR3 is TGTGCCAGCAGCCCCACGAGGTTAGCCACGGATGAGCAGTTCTTC.

The chain joins TRBV27 to TRBJ1-1; D remains unclear. V was pared by 4 bases and J by 4 bases, with 10 bases between. The CDR3 extends over 13 amino acids. Germline CDR1 is MNHEY and CDR2 is SMNVEV (reference sequence). The CDR3 DNA sequence: TGTGCCAGCAGTTCGGACTGGAGCACTGAAGCTTTCTTT. Its translation is CASSSDWSTEAFF.

V is TRBV5-1 and J is TRBJ2-2, with TRBD1 matching over 7 bases. J lost 1 base, V lost 4 bases, and 19 bases had no gene match. The CDR3 sequence is 20 residues long. CDR1 is SGHRS, CDR2 YFSETQ, per germline. In DNA form, the CDR3 reads TGCGCCAGCAGCCGACTATCACAGGGGATTGGACGCGAGAACACCGGGGAGCTGTTTTTT. Its translation is CASSRLSQGIGRENTGELFF.

The DNA for the CDR3 is TGCGCCAGCAGCTTGATAGGCAGGGGGGATGAAAAACTGTTTTTT. Translating it yields CASSLIGRGDEKLFF. The genes are TRBV5-1 and TRBJ1-4; 7 bases fit TRBD1. The CDR3 spans 15 residues. Trimming removed 1 base from V and 6 bases from J; junction bases left unmatched: 6. The germline V gene encodes CDR1 SGHRS and CDR2 YFSETQ.

The chain carries TRBV10-1 and TRBJ2-1; possibly TRBD1 for D (5 bases). V gave up 5 bases and J gave up 6 bases, with 20 bases separating them. The CDR3 length is 16 residues. Germline values: CDR1 WNHNN, CDR2 SYGVQD (reference sequence). CDR3 nucleotides: TGCGCCAGCAGTATAGAAGGGGCAGGGAAAGTCAATGAGCAGTTCTTC. Protein sequence: CASSIEGAGKVNEQFF.

The V gene is TRBV30, the J gene TRBJ1-3; D gene uncertain. Germline V gene sequence: CDR1 GTSNPN, CDR2 SVGIG (reference sequence). CDR3 length: 14 residues. V was clipped by 5 bases and J by 4 bases, with 15 bases between them. The DNA of the CDR3 is TGTGCCTGGGGTATAGTCTCGGGAGGAAACACCATATATTTT. Translated, it gives CAWGIVSGGNTIYF.

The V gene is TRBV11-2, the J gene TRBJ2-1; D perhaps matches TRBD2 (5 bases). Germline V gene sequence: CDR1 SGHAT, CDR2 FQNNGV. V lost 5 bases and J lost 4, with 15 bases in between. The CDR3 has 15 residues. CDR3 protein: CASSRGSGLYNEQFF. DNA for the CDR3: TGTGCCAGCAGCCGAGGGAGCGGACTTTACAATGAGCAGTTCTTC.

The chain joins TRBV15 to TRBJ2-1; TRBD2 agrees at 10 bases. The CDR3 loop spans 14 amino acids. The trim removed 7 bases at V and 8 bases at J, leaving 8 bases unmatched. Germline lookup yields CDR1 LNHNV and CDR2 YYDKDF (reference sequence). The CDR3: CATKSGRAKDEQFF. CDR3 sequence (DNA): TGTGCCACCAAGAGCGGGAGGGCTAAGGATGAGCAGTTCTTC.

J is TRBJ1-6 and V is TRBV6-5; D is ambiguous. Trimming removed 0 bases at V and 0 bases at J, with 6 bases between. This CDR3 has 16 residues. The germline V gene has CDR1 MNHEY and CDR2 SVGAGI. The CDR3, as DNA: TGTGCCAGCAGTTACTCGCGGGGCTCCTATAATTCACCCCTCCACTTT. It is translated as CASSYSRGSYNSPLHF.

This chain connects TRBV12-3 or TRBV12-4 to TRBJ1-1, with a tentative D call TRBD1 (6 bases). The CDR3 runs 12 residues. V gave up 2 bases and J gave up 11 bases, with 12 bases separating them. The CDR3 is CASSLIQGNAFF. CDR3 coding DNA: TGTGCCAGCAGTTTAATCCAGGGGAATGCTTTCTTT.

This chain connects TRBV30 to TRBJ1-2, with 7 bases identical to TRBD1. The CDR3 is 15 amino acids. The V gene end was trimmed by 3 bases and the J gene end by 4 bases; junction bases not matched to a gene: 11. In germline, CDR1 is GTSNPN, CDR2 SVGIG (reference sequence). CDR3 coding DNA: TGTGCCTGGAGCCCCGGGACAGTCGAGCTCTATGGCTACACCTTC. Protein product: CAWSPGTVELYGYTF. The full variable domain, in which reference TRBV30 and TRBJ1-2 provide the parts outside the CDR3, is SQTIHQWPATLVQPVGSPLSLECTVEGTSNPNLYWYRQAAGRGLQLLFYSVGIGQISSEVPQNLSASRPQDRQFILSSKKLLLSDSGFYLCAWSPGTVELYGYTFGSGTRLTVV.

V usage is TRBV19 and J usage is TRBJ2-3, with D perhaps matching TRBD2 (5 bases). The CDR3 length is 13 residues. Deletions cut 10 bases from V and 0 bases from J, with 11 bases between. Germline V CDR1 and CDR2: LNHDA, SQIVND (reference sequence). The CDR3 protein is CATLRESTDTQYF. As DNA, the CDR3 is TGTGCCACCCTCCGGGAAAGCACAGATACGCAGTATTTT.

This clone was counted a single time. The genes are TRBV7-8 and TRBJ2-7; D is perhaps TRBD1 (5 bases). The CDR3 is 15 amino acids. V lost 0 bases to trimming and J lost 2 bases, with 11 bases between them. Germline assignment: CDR1 SGHVS and CDR2 FQNEAQ. For the CDR3, the DNA is TGTGCCAGCAGCTTAGCGCAGGGAACAGCCTACGAGCAGTACTTC. Translation: CASSLAQGTAYEQYF.

In this sample, this clone turned up once. The junction does not match germline at one end; this may be a read error. This chain uses TRBV20-1 with TRBJ2-1, with D unresolved. The CDR3 totals 11 residues. Germline V gene data show CDR1 as DFQATT and CDR2 as SNEGSKA (reference sequence). The CDR3 DNA reads as TGCAGTGCTAGAGATTACAGTGAGCAGTTCTTC. Translation: CSARDYSEQFF.

This chain uses TRBV5-1 with TRBJ1-1; the match to TRBD1 covers 9 bases. Germline CDR1 and CDR2: SGHRS and YFSETQ. The V and J ends lost 4 bases and 7 bases, in that order; junction bases with no gene match: 5. The CDR3 has 13 residues. In nucleotides, the CDR3 is TGCGCCAGCAGCCAGGGGACAGGGCTTGAAGCTTTCTTT. This encodes CASSQGTGLEAFF.

The V gene is TRBV27, the J gene TRBJ2-2; D might be TRBD1 (7 bases). V was cut by 5 bases and J by 7 bases, with 14 bases left in between. Per the germline V gene, CDR1 is MNHEY and CDR2 is SMNVEV (reference sequence). This CDR3 has 14 residues. CDR3 protein: CASSPRGVNGELFF. CDR3 in DNA: TGTGCCAGCAGTCCCAGGGGGGTAAACGGGGAGCTGTTTTTT.

The genes are TRBV20-1 and TRBJ2-1, with 13 bases lining up with TRBD2. V lost 6 bases to trimming and J lost 5 bases; unmatched junction nucleotides: 7. CDR1 is DFQATT and CDR2 is SNEGSKA in the germline V gene (reference sequence). The length of the CDR3 is 15 residues. The CDR3 loop is CSASGTSGTNNEQFF. CDR3 nucleotide sequence: TGCAGTGCCAGTGGGACTAGCGGGACCAACAATGAGCAGTTCTTC.

The chain employs TRBV21-1 and TRBJ2-3; the DNA was not compared with TRBD2, the D call given in the table. TRBV21-1 corresponds to a pseudogene. The CDR3 contains 16 residues. CDR3 protein: CAGSGTSGIITDTQYF. Written as DNA, the CDR3 is TGTGCCGGCAGCGGCACTAGCGGGATTATCACAGATACGCAGTATTTT.

The chain has TRBV27 and TRBJ1-1, with TRBD1 as a possible D gene (5 bases). Germline loops: CDR1 MNHEY, CDR2 SMNVEV (reference sequence). Trimming removed 3 bases at V and 7 bases at J, with 9 bases between. CDR3 length: 12 amino acids. Here the CDR3 DNA reads TGTGCCAGCAGTTTTCAGGGCGGTGAAGCTTTCTTT. Its translation: CASSFQGGEAFF.

The chain has TRBV6-2 or TRBV6-3 and TRBJ2-2; D unclear. This CDR3 comprises 16 residues. Looked up from germline, CDR1 is MNHEY and CDR2 is SVGEGT. V lost 4 bases and J lost 1, with 13 bases in between. In DNA, the CDR3 is TGTGCCAGCAGTTGGGCCCAGCCATGGAACACCGGGGAGCTGTTTTTT. Translation: CASSWAQPWNTGELFF.

The chain uses TRBV19 and TRBJ2-3; tentative D call: TRBD2 (5 bases). V lost 5 bases to trimming and J lost 2 bases, with 11 bases between them. CDR3 length: 14 residues. Germline V gene data show CDR1 as LNHDA and CDR2 as SQIVND (reference sequence). The CDR3 reads CASSYGLDTDTQYF. The CDR3 region has the DNA TGTGCCAGTAGTTACGGACTCGACACAGATACGCAGTATTTT.

CDR3: CASTIAGAKNIQYF. For the CDR3, the DNA is TGTGCCAGTACCATAGCGGGAGCCAAAAACATTCAGTACTTC. The chain combines TRBV19 with TRBJ2-4; 7 bases are shared with TRBD2. The CDR3 sequence is 14 residues long. Per the germline V gene, CDR1 is LNHDA and CDR2 is SQIVND (reference sequence). With V trimmed by 7 bases and J by 0 bases, 3 bases remained unmatched.

The rearrangement joins TRBV9 to TRBJ2-1; TRBD2 agrees at 11 bases. The V gene end was trimmed by 3 bases and the J gene end by 6 bases; junction bases not matched to a gene: 2. The germline gives CDR1 SGDLS, CDR2 YYNGEE. The CDR3 length is 14 residues. The DNA for the CDR3 is TGTGCCAGCAGCGGCGGACTAGCGGGCAATGAGCAGTTCTTC. This codes for CASSGGLAGNEQFF.

The chain carries TRBV9 and TRBJ2-3; D possibly corresponds to TRBD2 (5 bases). V shed 2 bases and J shed 8 bases, with 21 bases lying between them. The V gene's germline CDR1 is SGDLS and CDR2 YYNGEE. The CDR3 consists of 16 residues. In nucleotides, the CDR3 is TGTGCCAGCAGCGTGGCGGGTATAGCCGACCAAGGTACGCAGTATTTT. The encoded protein is CASSVAGIADQGTQYF.

This rearrangement joins TRBV6-5 to TRBJ2-7; a weak D match, TRBD1 (6 bases). The CDR3 runs 12 residues. CDR1 and CDR2 from the germline V gene are MNHEY and SVGAGI. V lost 4 bases to trimming and J lost 7 bases, with 11 bases between them. The CDR3 loop reads CASSLVRGEQYF. Here the CDR3 DNA reads TGTGCCAGCAGTTTGGTTAGGGGGGAGCAGTACTTC.

V and J are TRBV7-6 and TRBJ2-2, with 11 bases matching TRBD2. The CDR3 has 16 residues. The J segment lost 2 bases and the V segment lost 5 bases, leaving 4 bases of the junction unmatched. Germline CDR1 and CDR2: SGHVS and FNYEAQ. This chain's CDR3 is CASSARLAGNTGELFF. In DNA form, the CDR3 reads TGTGCCAGCAGCGCGCGACTAGCGGGAAACACCGGGGAGCTGTTTTTT.

This chain joins TRBV18 and TRBJ2-7; tentative D call: TRBD2 (6 bases). The CDR3 runs to 13 residues. Trimming shortened V by 6 bases and J by 3 bases, and 12 bases separated the two germline ends. Germline assignment: CDR1 KGHSH and CDR2 LQKENI. The CDR3 DNA is TGTGCCAGCTCCCCTCTCGGGGGCTACGAGCAGTACTTC. This gives the protein CASSPLGGYEQYF.

This chain joins TRBV6-5 and TRBJ1-1; D may be TRBD1 (5 bases). There are 11 residues in the CDR3. V was pared by 6 bases and J by 4 bases, with 6 bases between. CDR1 is MNHEY and CDR2 is SVGAGI in the germline V gene. The CDR3 DNA reads TGTGCCAGCAGGGGGCTCACTGAAGCTTTCTTT. It is translated as CASRGLTEAFF.